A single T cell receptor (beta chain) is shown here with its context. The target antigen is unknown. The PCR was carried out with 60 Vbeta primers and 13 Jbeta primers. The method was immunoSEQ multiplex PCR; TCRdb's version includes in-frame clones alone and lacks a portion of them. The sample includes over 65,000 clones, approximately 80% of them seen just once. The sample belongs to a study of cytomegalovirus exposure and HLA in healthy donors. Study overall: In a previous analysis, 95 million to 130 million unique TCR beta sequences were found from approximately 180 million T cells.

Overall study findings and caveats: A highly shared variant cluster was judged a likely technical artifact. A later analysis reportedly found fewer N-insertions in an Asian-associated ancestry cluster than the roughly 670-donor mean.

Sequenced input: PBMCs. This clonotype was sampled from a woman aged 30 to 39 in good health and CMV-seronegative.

DNA of the CDR3: TGTGCCTGGAGTTACAGCATAACAGGGGAGCAGTACTTC. It codes for CAWSYSITGEQYF. The chain couples TRBV30 to TRBJ2-7, with D perhaps TRBD1 (6 bases). The V and J ends lost 2 bases and 7 bases respectively, with 15 bases between them. Germline V CDR1 and CDR2: GTSNPN, SVGIG (reference sequence). The CDR3 loop spans 13 amino acids.